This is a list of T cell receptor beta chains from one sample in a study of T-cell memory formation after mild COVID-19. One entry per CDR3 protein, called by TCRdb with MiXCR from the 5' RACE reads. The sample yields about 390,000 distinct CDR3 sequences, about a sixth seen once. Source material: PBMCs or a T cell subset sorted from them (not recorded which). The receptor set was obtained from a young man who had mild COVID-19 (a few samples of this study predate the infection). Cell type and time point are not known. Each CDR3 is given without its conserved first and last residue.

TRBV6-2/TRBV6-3 ASGSAGEGEDTQY
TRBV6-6 ASRRGLAGENIQY
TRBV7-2 ASSLEVRGVGTEAF
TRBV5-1 ASSFGKTAFVGGYGYT
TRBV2 ASTQDRGGTEAF
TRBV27 ASSFTKTSSQF
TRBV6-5 ASSRMAEGAETQY
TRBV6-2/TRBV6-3 ASSWLAGVNSYEQY
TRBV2 ASSGTGNEKLF
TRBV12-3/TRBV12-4 ASSFQGAKETQY
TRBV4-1 ASSLSSSDTQY
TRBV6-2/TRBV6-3 ASTRDSRDTQY
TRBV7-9 ASQQGNTEAF
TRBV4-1 ASSQDLLSVWDRGGLSYEQY
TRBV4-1 ASSQEGTDYEQY
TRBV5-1 ASSLRTGGNTIY
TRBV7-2 ASSPAAALRETQY
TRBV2 ASSVSGGTYTGELF
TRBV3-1 ASSLGQGEDTEAF
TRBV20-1 SSNQGAWGTDTQY
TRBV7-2 ASSALGRTDTQY
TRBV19 ASSRTTNTEAF
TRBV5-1 ASSLSTGTGELF
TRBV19 ASSQGGWEQPQH
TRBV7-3 ASSSGTSRADTQY
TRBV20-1 SARESKGNTEAF
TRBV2 ASRDRNVYEQY
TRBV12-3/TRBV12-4 ASSDLTPGAF
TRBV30 AWSSQDTEAF
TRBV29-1 SLRTQFGYAGQGCQPQH
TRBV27 ASRGTADMTQY
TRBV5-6 ASSLIGRYQETQY
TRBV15 ATSRGRGFNEQF
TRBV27 ASSSGTGVRKLF
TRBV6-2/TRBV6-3 ASSSGDRMDEQY
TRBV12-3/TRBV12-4 ASSGLNAEAF
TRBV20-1 SARDQTGGETQY
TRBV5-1 ASTFGRGEHSYEQY
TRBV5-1 ASSLFLGVTDTQY
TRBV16 ASSRATGHGYT
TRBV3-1 ASSRFGNTGELF
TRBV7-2 ASSHGLGLDTQY
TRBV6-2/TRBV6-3 ASSHDKAIQY
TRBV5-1 ASSFLTSYEQY
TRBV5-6 ASSSGGGSFGEQF
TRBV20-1 SARQRREAF
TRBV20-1 SARQTEGFTETQY
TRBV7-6 ASHPSYGYT
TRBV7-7 ASSFSPGETQY
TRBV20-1 STGTGGLYGELF
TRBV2 ASNRRLDNEQF